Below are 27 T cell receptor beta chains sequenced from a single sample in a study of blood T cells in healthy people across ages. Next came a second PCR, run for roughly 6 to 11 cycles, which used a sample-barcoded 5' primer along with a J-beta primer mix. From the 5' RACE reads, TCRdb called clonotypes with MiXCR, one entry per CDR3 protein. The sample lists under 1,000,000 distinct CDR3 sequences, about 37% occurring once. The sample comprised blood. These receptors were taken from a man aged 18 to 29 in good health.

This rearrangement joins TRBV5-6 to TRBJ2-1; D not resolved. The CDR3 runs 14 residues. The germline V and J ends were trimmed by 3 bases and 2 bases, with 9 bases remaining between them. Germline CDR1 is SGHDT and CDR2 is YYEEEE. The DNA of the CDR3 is TGTGCCAGCAGCTCTCCTAGGGCCTACAATGAGCAGTTCTTC. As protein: CASSSPRAYNEQFF.

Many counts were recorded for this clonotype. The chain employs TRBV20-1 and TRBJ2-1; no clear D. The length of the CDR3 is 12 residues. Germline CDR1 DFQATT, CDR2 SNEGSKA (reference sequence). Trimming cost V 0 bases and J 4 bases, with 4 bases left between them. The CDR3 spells CSAREGYNEQFF. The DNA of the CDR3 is TGCAGTGCTAGAGAGGGGTACAATGAGCAGTTCTTC.

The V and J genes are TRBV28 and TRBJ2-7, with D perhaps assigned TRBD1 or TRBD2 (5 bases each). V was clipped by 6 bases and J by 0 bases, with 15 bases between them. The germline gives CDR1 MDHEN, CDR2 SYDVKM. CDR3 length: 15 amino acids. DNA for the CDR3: TGTGCCAGCAGAAGCCAAGGGACCAGCTCCTACGAGCAGTACTTC. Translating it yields CASRSQGTSSYEQYF.

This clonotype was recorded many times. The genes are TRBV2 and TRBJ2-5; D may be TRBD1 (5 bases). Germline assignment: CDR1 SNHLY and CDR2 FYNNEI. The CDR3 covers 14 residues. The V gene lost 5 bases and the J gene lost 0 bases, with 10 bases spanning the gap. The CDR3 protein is CASSRGLDQETQYF. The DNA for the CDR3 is TGTGCCAGCAGTAGGGGTCTAGACCAAGAGACCCAGTACTTC.

The DNA of the CDR3 is TGCAGTGCTCCGCAAGCAGCTGGGGCCAACGTCCTGACTTTC. This translates into CSAPQAAGANVLTF. The V call is TRBV20-1, the J call TRBJ2-6; D is ambiguous. V lost 5 bases and J 2 bases, leaving 10 bases between the germline ends. CDR1 is DFQATT, CDR2 SNEGSKA, per germline (reference sequence). The length of the CDR3 is 14 residues.

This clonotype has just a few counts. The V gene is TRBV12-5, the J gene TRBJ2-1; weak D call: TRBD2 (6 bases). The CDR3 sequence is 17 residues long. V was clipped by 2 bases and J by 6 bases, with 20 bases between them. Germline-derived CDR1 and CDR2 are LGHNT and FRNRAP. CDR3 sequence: CASGLPGAGQKSNEQFF. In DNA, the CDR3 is TGTGCTAGTGGTTTGCCTGGGGCGGGGCAGAAAAGCAATGAGCAGTTCTTC.

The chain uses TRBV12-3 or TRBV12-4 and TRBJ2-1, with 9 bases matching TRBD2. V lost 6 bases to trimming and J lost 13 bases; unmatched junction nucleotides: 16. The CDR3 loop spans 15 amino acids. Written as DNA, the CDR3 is TGTGCCAGCAGCGATATGGGACTAGCCGGGGAGACCCAGTTCTTC. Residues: CASSDMGLAGETQFF.

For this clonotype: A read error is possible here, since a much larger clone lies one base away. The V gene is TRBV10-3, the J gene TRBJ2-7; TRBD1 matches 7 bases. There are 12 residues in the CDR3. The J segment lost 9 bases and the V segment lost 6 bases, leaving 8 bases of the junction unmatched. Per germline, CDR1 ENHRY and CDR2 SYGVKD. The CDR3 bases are TGTGCCATCAGCCCCGACAGGGATCGGCAGTACTTC. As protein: CAISPDRDRQYF.

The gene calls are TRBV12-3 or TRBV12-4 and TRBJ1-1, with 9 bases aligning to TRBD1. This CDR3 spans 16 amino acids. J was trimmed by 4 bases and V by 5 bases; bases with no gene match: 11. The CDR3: CASSVNPGQGLTEAFF. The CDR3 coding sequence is TGTGCCAGCAGTGTTAATCCGGGACAGGGTCTCACTGAAGCTTTCTTT.

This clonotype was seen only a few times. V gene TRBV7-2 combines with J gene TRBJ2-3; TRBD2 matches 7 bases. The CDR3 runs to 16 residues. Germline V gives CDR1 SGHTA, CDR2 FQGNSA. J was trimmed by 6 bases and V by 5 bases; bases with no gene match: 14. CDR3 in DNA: TGTGCCAGCAGCCAAGGGAGGGATGTCGGGTTTGATACGCAGTATTTT. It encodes CASSQGRDVGFDTQYF.

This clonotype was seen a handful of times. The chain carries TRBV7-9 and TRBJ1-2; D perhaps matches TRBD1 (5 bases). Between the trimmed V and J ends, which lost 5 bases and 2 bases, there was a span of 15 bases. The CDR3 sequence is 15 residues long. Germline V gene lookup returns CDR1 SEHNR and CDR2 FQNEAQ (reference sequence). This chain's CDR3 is CASSLPKGLNYGYTF. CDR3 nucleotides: TGTGCCAGCAGCCTACCAAAGGGGCTCAACTATGGCTACACCTTC.

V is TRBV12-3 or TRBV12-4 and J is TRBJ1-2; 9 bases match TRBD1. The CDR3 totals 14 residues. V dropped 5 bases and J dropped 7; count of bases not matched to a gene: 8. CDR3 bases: TGTGCCAGCAGTGCCCGGGGACAGGGCGGTGGCTACACCTTC. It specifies CASSARGQGGGYTF.

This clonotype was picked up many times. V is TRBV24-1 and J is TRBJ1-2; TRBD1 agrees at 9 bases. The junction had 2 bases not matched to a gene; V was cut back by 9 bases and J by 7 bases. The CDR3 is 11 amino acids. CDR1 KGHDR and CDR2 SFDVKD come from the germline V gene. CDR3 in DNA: TGTGCCACCGGACAGGGGTCTGGCTACACCTTC. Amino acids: CATGQGSGYTF.

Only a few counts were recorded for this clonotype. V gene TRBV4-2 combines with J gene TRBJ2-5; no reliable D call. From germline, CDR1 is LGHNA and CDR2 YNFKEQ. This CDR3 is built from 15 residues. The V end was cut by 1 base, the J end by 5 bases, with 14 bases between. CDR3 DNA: TGTGCCAGCAGCCAAGGTAGAGGCCTTTCGGAGACCCAGTACTTC. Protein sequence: CASSQGRGLSETQYF.

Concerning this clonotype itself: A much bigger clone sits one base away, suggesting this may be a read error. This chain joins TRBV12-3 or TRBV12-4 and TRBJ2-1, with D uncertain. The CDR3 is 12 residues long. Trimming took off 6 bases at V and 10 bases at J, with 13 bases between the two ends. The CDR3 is CASSPFAYEQFF. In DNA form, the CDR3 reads TGTGCCAGCAGCCCTTTCGCCTACGAGCAGTTCTTC.

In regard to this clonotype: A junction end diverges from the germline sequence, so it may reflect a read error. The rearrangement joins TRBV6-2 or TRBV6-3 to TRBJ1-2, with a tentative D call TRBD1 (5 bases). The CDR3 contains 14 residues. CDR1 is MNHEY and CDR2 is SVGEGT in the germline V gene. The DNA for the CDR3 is TGTGCCGGCAGTTACGCGACTCAGGGTTTTGGCTACACCTTC. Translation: CAGSYATQGFGYTF.

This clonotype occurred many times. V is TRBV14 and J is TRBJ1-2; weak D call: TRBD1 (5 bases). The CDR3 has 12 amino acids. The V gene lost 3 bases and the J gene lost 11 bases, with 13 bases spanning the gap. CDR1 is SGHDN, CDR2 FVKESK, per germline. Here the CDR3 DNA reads TGTGCCAGCAGCCAGGGGAGCGAGGGGTACACCTTC. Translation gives CASSQGSEGYTF.

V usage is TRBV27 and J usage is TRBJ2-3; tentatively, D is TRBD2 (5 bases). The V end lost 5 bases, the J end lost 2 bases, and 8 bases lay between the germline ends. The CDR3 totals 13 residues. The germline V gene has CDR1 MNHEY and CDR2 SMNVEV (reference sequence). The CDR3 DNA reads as TGTGCCAGCAGTGAGCGGTCCACAGATACGCAGTATTTT. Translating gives CASSERSTDTQYF.

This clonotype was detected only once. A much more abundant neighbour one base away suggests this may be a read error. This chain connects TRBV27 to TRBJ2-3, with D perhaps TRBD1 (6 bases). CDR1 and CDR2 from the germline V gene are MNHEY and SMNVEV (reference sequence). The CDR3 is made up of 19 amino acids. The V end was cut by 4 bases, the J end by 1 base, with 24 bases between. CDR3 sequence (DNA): TGTGCCAGCAGTTCTGTTTTACAGGGATATTGGGAAGGCACAGATACGCAGTATTTT. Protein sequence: CASSSVLQGYWEGTDTQYF.

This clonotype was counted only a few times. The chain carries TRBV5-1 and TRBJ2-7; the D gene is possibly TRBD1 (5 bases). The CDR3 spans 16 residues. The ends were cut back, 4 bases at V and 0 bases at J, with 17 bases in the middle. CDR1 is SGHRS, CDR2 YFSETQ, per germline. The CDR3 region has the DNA TGCGCCAGCAGCCCCCGGCAGGGCCTAATCTCCTACGAGCAGTACTTC. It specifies CASSPRQGLISYEQYF. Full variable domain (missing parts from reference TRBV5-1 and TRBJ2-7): KAGVTQTPRYLIKTRGQQVTLSCSPISGHRSVSWYQQTPGQGLQFLFEYFSETQRNKGNFPGRFSGRQFSNSRSEMNVSTLELGDSALYLCASSPRQGLISYEQYFGPGTRLTVT.

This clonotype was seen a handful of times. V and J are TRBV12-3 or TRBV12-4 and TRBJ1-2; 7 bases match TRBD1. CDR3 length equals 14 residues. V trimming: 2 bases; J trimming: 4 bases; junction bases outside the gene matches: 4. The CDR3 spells CASSLSAGGYGYTF. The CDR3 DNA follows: TGTGCCAGCAGTTTATCGGCAGGGGGCTATGGCTACACCTTC.

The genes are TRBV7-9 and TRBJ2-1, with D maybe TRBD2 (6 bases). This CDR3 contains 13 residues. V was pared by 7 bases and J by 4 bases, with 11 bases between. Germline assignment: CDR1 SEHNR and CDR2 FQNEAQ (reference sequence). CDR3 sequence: CASKTGEYNEQFF. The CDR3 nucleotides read TGTGCCAGCAAGACGGGAGAATACAATGAGCAGTTCTTC.

The CDR3 region has the DNA TGTGCCAGCAGCTTAGGATGGACGGTGATGAACACTGAAGCTTTCTTT. Its protein is CASSLGWTVMNTEAFF. The chain couples TRBV13 to TRBJ1-1; no firm D call. In germline, CDR1 is PRHDT, CDR2 FYEKMQ (reference sequence). Trimming took off 0 bases at V and 0 bases at J, with 11 bases between the two ends. The CDR3 spans 16 residues.

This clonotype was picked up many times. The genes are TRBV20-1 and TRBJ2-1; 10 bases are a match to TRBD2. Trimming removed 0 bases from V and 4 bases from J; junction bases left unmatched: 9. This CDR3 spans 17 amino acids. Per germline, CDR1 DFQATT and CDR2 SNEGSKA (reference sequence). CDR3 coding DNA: TGCAGTGCTAGAGATCAGGGTAGCGGGGGGACTTACAATGAGCAGTTCTTC. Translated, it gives CSARDQGSGGTYNEQFF.

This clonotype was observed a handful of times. The CDR3 DNA is TGTGCCAGCGGACAGGGGGATCCTGAGCAGTTCTTC. This gives the protein CASGQGDPEQFF. The chain recombines TRBV6-2 or TRBV6-3 with TRBJ2-1; 10 positions match TRBD1. The CDR3 loop spans 12 amino acids. CDR1 and CDR2 from the germline V gene are MNHEY and SVGEGT. J gave up 9 bases and V 8 bases, and 4 bases lay outside the gene matches.

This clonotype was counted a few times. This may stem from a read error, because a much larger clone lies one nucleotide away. The CDR3 protein is CSATGGFETDTQYF. The CDR3 DNA reads as TGCAGTGCAACAGGGGGTTTCGAGACAGATACGCAGTATTTT. The rearrangement joins TRBV20-1 to TRBJ2-3; 8 bases map to TRBD1. V trimming: 6 bases; J trimming: 3 bases; junction bases outside the gene matches: 8. The CDR3 is 14 amino acids. Germline CDR1 and CDR2: DFQATT and SNEGSKA (reference sequence).

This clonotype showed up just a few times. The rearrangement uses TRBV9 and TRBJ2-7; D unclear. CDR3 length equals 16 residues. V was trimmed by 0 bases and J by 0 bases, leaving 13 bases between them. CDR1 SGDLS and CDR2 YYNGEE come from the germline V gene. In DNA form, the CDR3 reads TGTGCCAGCAGCGTAGATTTTGCAAAAAGCTCCTACGAGCAGTACTTC. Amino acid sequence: CASSVDFAKSSYEQYF.